Below are 28 T cell receptor beta chains sequenced from a single sample in a study of T cell responses to AZD1222 COVID-19 vaccine. Sequencing used immunoSEQ multiplex PCR; TCRdb keeps in-frame clones, though not all of them. In the table there are tens of thousands of clones, approximately 88% of which are singletons. The sample in question was peripheral blood, obtained on day 0 of MenACWY control vaccination. The receptor set was obtained from an adult in good health.

The chain is built from TRBV4-1 and TRBJ1-1; possible D gene TRBD1, 6 bases. Between the trimmed V and J ends, which lost 1 base and 1 base, there was a span of 10 bases. The CDR3 has 15 residues. The germline V gene encodes CDR1 MGHRA and CDR2 YSYEKL. CDR3 sequence (DNA): TGCGCCAGCAGCCAAGCAGACAGGCCGAACACTGAAGCTTTCTTT. Protein sequence: CASSQADRPNTEAFF.

The chain uses TRBV7-2 and TRBJ1-1, with a possible D match to TRBD1 (5 bases). This CDR3 has 14 residues. The germline V gene has CDR1 SGHTA and CDR2 FQGNSA. V lost 1 base and J 2 bases, leaving 8 bases between the germline ends. CDR3 residues: CASSLDQGNTEAFF. The CDR3 DNA reads as TGTGCCAGCAGCTTAGATCAGGGAAACACTGAAGCTTTCTTT. Complete variable domain (other parts from reference TRBV7-2 and TRBJ1-1): GAGVSQSPSNKVTEKGKDVELRCDPISGHTALYWYRQSLGQGLEFLIYFQGNSAPDKSGLPSDRFSAERTGGSVSTLTIQRTQQEDSAVYLCASSLDQGNTEAFFGQGTRLTVV.

The chain employs TRBV28 and TRBJ2-5; D may be TRBD1 (6 bases). Trimming shortened V by 4 bases and J by 2 bases, and 14 bases separated the two germline ends. In germline, CDR1 is MDHEN, CDR2 SYDVKM. The CDR3 covers 15 residues. The CDR3 sequence: CASSYNRDGQETQYF. CDR3 nucleotide sequence: TGTGCCAGCAGTTATAACAGGGACGGGCAAGAGACCCAGTACTTC.

The rearrangement uses TRBV29-1 and TRBJ2-3; perhaps TRBD2 as D (5 bases). The CDR3 is 15 residues long. Germline assignment: CDR1 SQVTM and CDR2 ANQGSEA. V lost 3 bases to trimming and J lost 3 bases, with 16 bases between them. As DNA, the CDR3 is TGCAGCGTTGAGGCCTCGGGGTCACATACAGATACGCAGTATTTT. Its protein is CSVEASGSHTDTQYF.

The chain couples TRBV6-2 or TRBV6-3 to TRBJ2-3, with D unclear. This CDR3 contains 14 residues. Germline CDR1 MNHEY, CDR2 SVGEGT. With 0 bases removed from V and 7 bases from J, the gap between germline ends came to 11 bases. This chain's CDR3 is CASSYSMESNTQYF. CDR3 nucleotide sequence: TGTGCCAGCAGTTACTCGATGGAATCAAATACGCAGTATTTT.

This chain uses TRBV4-1 with TRBJ2-3; D is ambiguous. The ends were cut back, 0 bases at V and 11 bases at J, with 12 bases in the middle. This CDR3 is 13 amino acids long. CDR1 and CDR2 from the germline V gene are MGHRA and YSYEKL. In DNA form, the CDR3 reads TGCGCCAGCAGCCAAGATAAAGGGATTCAGCAGTATTTT. Its translation is CASSQDKGIQQYF.

This rearrangement joins TRBV6-2 or TRBV6-3 to TRBJ1-5, with D maybe TRBD1 (5 bases). The germline V gene has CDR1 MNHEY and CDR2 SVGEGT. With 7 bases removed from V and 4 bases from J, the gap between germline ends came to 17 bases. CDR3 size: 15 residues. The DNA of the CDR3 is TGTGCCAGCACCCCGCGGGGGGTGGGTAATCAGCCCCAGCATTTT. It is translated as CASTPRGVGNQPQHF.

This sequence joins TRBV5-4 and TRBJ2-2; tentatively, D is TRBD1 or TRBD2 (5 bases each). The CDR3 runs 15 residues. The V gene lost 4 bases and the J gene lost 5 bases, with 15 bases spanning the gap. CDR1 is SGHNT and CDR2 is YYREEE in the germline V gene (reference sequence). This CDR3 is CASSLPGPQTGELFF. The CDR3 bases are TGTGCCAGCAGCCTACCGGGACCCCAGACCGGGGAGCTGTTTTTT.

The V call is TRBV30, the J call TRBJ2-3; perhaps TRBD1 as D (5 bases). Germline V gives CDR1 GTSNPN, CDR2 SVGIG (reference sequence). The CDR3 is 12 amino acids. Trimming took off 4 bases at V and 2 bases at J, with 7 bases between the two ends. The CDR3 nucleotides read TGTGCCTGGAAGGGGATCACAGATACGCAGTATTTT. Translation: CAWKGITDTQYF.

This sequence joins TRBV6-1 and TRBJ2-7, with 7 bases lining up with TRBD1. V shed 0 bases and J 3 bases; nucleotides not matched to a gene: 8. This CDR3 comprises 16 residues. Germline loops: CDR1 MNHNS, CDR2 SASEGT. The CDR3: CASSEAQRGRSYEQYF. CDR3 nucleotides: TGTGCCAGCAGTGAAGCGCAGAGGGGGCGCAGCTACGAGCAGTACTTC.

As concerns this clone: Additional DNA sequences in this sample encode the identical CDR3. V and J are TRBV5-5 and TRBJ1-5; possibly TRBD1 for D (5 bases). CDR1 is SGHKS and CDR2 is YYEKEE in the germline V gene (reference sequence). CDR3 size: 13 residues. Trimming cost V 4 bases and J 6 bases, with 11 bases left between them. Here the CDR3 DNA reads TGTGCCAGCAGCCCCAGGGTAGGTCAGCCCCAGCATTTT. Its translation: CASSPRVGQPQHF. The variable domain in full, with the rest retrieved from reference TRBV5-5 and TRBJ1-5, is DAGVTQSPTHLIKTRGQQVTLRCSPISGHKSVSWYQQVLGQGPQFIFQYYEKEERGRGNFPDRFSARQFPNYSSELNVNALLLGDSALYLCASSPRVGQPQHFGDGTRLSIL.

The V and J genes are TRBV20-1 and TRBJ1-1; tentatively, D is TRBD1 (6 bases). The CDR3 length is 11 residues. The germline V gene encodes CDR1 DFQATT and CDR2 SNEGSKA (reference sequence). V was shortened by 5 bases and J by 6 bases, with 10 bases between the two germline ends. The CDR3 region is CSAGQYPEAFF. DNA of the CDR3: TGCAGTGCTGGACAGTACCCTGAAGCTTTCTTT.

This clone showed up just once. V gene TRBV24-1 combines with J gene TRBJ2-2, with D hard to call. The V end lost 5 bases, the J end lost 0 bases, and 33 bases lay between the germline ends. This CDR3 contains 23 residues. CDR1 KGHDR and CDR2 SFDVKD come from the germline V gene. Written as DNA, the CDR3 is TGTGCCACCAGTGTTTTTTCCGGCCTAGGGTCGCTAAATAAGGTAACGAACACCGGGGAGCTGTTTTTT. The encoded protein is CATSVFSGLGSLNKVTNTGELFF.

In its sample, this clone was seen a few times. The V gene is TRBV6-4, the J gene TRBJ2-1, with 7 bases that match TRBD2. The CDR3 loop spans 15 amino acids. V lost 3 bases and J lost 2; bases outside the gene matches: 4. Germline V gives CDR1 MRHNA, CDR2 SNTAGT. The CDR3 DNA follows: TGTGCCAGCAGTGAGGCTAGCGGTACCTACAATGAGCAGTTCTTC. This codes for CASSEASGTYNEQFF.

This chain joins TRBV28 and TRBJ1-1; maybe TRBD1 (5 bases). V was pared by 5 bases and J by 6 bases, with 10 bases between. CDR1 and CDR2 from the germline V gene are MDHEN and SYDVKM. The CDR3 is 12 amino acids. CDR3 sequence reads: CASSEPGPEAFF. As DNA, the CDR3 is TGTGCCAGCAGTGAACCGGGGCCTGAAGCTTTCTTT.

This clone was observed a few times. The chain links TRBV30 to TRBJ2-2; D uncertain. The V gene's germline CDR1 is GTSNPN and CDR2 SVGIG (reference sequence). V lost 5 bases, J lost 5 bases, and 9 bases lay in between. The CDR3 consists of 12 residues. CDR3 sequence (DNA): TGTGCCTGGCAACGAAGGACCGGGGAGCTGTTTTTT. Amino acid sequence: CAWQRRTGELFF.

The chain is built from TRBV6-5 and TRBJ1-1; a weak D match, TRBD1 (5 bases). Germline V CDR1 and CDR2: MNHEY, SVGAGI. V lost 1 base and J lost 0, with 6 bases in between. The CDR3 length is 14 residues. CDR3 coding DNA: TGTGCCAGCAGTTACTGGGGGGTGAACACTGAAGCTTTCTTT. Translated, it gives CASSYWGVNTEAFF.

The chain uses TRBV19 and TRBJ1-3; D remains ambiguous. There are 16 residues in the CDR3. Germline lookup yields CDR1 LNHDA and CDR2 SQIVND (reference sequence). Trimming removed 3 bases at V and 0 bases at J, with 12 bases between. In DNA form, the CDR3 reads TGTGCCAGTAGTATCGGCAGGCTGAGCTCTGGAAACACCATATATTTT. Translated, it gives CASSIGRLSSGNTIYF. Using reference TRBV19 and TRBJ1-3 for the parts outside the CDR3, the full variable domain is DGGITQSPKYLFRKEGQNVTLSCEQNLNHDAMYWYRQDPGQGLRLIYYSQIVNDFQKGDIAEGYSVSREKKESFPLTVTSAQKNPTAFYLCASSIGRLSSGNTIYFGEGSWLTVV.

This chain uses TRBV24-1 with TRBJ2-7; TRBD2 matches at 7 bases. Germline V gene lookup returns CDR1 KGHDR and CDR2 SFDVKD. This CDR3 comprises 13 residues. Unmatched junction bases numbered 13, after V lost 12 bases and J lost 6 bases. CDR3 DNA: TGTGCCGCCGGACCGGGCGGGGGTGGCGAGCAGTACTTC. This translates into CAAGPGGGGEQYF.

This clone was observed a single time. The rearrangement links TRBV4-3 to TRBJ1-6; 7 nucleotides match TRBD1. Germline values: CDR1 LGHNA, CDR2 YSLEER. CDR3 length: 18 amino acids. Unmatched junction bases numbered 14, after V lost 0 bases and J lost 9 bases. The CDR3 sequence is CASSQDFDREDPVSPLHF. CDR3 bases: TGCGCCAGCAGCCAAGATTTTGACAGGGAGGATCCCGTTTCACCCCTCCACTTT.

This clone has a handful of counts. V usage is TRBV28 and J usage is TRBJ1-2; D is perhaps TRBD1 (5 bases). This CDR3 contains 14 residues. V dropped 3 bases and J dropped 2 bases, with 10 bases sitting between them. The germline V gene encodes CDR1 MDHEN and CDR2 SYDVKM. The chain's CDR3 is CASSFSGRNYGYTF. CDR3 DNA sequence: TGTGCCAGCAGTTTTTCGGGACGGAACTATGGCTACACCTTC.

This rearrangement joins TRBV12-3 or TRBV12-4 to TRBJ1-2; 7 positions match TRBD1. V lost 6 bases, J lost 12 bases, and 13 bases stayed unmatched. The CDR3 contains 13 residues. The CDR3 DNA reads as TGTGCCAGCAGCATTTCCACTGACAGGGCAGACACCTTC. This translates into CASSISTDRADTF.

The rearrangement links TRBV6-6 to TRBJ2-3; 7 nucleotides match TRBD2. CDR1 is MNHNY and CDR2 is SVGAGI in the germline V gene (reference sequence). The CDR3 contains 13 residues. After removal of 6 bases from V and 4 bases from J, the junction contained 4 bases not matched to a gene. The CDR3 DNA follows: TGTGCCAGCAGACGTGCGGGGGCAGATACGCAGTATTTT. This gives the protein CASRRAGADTQYF.

The CDR3 sequence is CASSQEAYVFGEQYF. The CDR3 nucleotides read TGCGCCAGCAGCCAAGAGGCTTATGTCTTTGGTGAGCAGTACTTC. This chain links TRBV4-3 with TRBJ2-7; D is uncertain. Germline lookup yields CDR1 LGHNA and CDR2 YSLEER. The V end lost 0 bases, the J end lost 7 bases, and 16 bases lay between the germline ends. The CDR3 runs to 15 residues.

DNA for the CDR3: TGTGCCTTACGGCCTGGGGCCCGTAGCGGGGACTCCTACGAGCAGTACTTC. Residues: CALRPGARSGDSYEQYF. This rearrangement joins TRBV30 to TRBJ2-7; 8 bases align to TRBD2. With 7 bases clipped from V and 0 bases from J, the junction kept 17 bases outside the gene matches. The CDR3 is 17 residues long. The germline V gene encodes CDR1 GTSNPN and CDR2 SVGIG (reference sequence).

The chain couples TRBV4-3 to TRBJ1-1, with D possibly being TRBD1 (5 bases). Trimming took 3 bases from V and 1 from J, leaving 9 bases between them. The CDR3 sequence is 14 residues long. Germline values: CDR1 LGHNA, CDR2 YSLEER. As DNA, the CDR3 is TGCGCCAGCAGCCACAAGGGGCCGAACACTGAAGCTTTCTTT. Translation: CASSHKGPNTEAFF.

The chain employs TRBV6-1 and TRBJ1-2; D call uncertain. The CDR3 runs to 12 residues. V lost 3 bases, J lost 4 bases, and 6 bases lay in between. Germline V gene data show CDR1 as MNHNS and CDR2 as SASEGT. The CDR3 bases are TGTGCCAGCAGTGACGTCAGCTATGGCTACACCTTC. This encodes CASSDVSYGYTF.

This sequence joins TRBV6-6 and TRBJ2-5; 9 nucleotides line up with TRBD2. Germline trimming cut 8 bases from V and 4 bases from J; bases unmatched to any gene: 11. Per germline, CDR1 MNHNY and CDR2 SVGAGI (reference sequence). The CDR3 totals 15 residues. The CDR3 loop is CASSSRTSDGETQYF. The CDR3, as DNA: TGTGCCAGCTCCAGTCGGACTAGCGACGGAGAGACCCAGTACTTC.